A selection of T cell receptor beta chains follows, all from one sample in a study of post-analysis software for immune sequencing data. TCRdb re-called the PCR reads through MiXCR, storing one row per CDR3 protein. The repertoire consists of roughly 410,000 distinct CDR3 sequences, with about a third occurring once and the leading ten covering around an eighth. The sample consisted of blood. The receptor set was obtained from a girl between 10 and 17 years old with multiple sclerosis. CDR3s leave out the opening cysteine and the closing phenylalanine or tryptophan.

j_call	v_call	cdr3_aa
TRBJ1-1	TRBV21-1	ASYITGTQPMNTEAF
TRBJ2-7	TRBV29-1	SVAIVSSYEQY
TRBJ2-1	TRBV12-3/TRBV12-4	ASSTGVNEQF
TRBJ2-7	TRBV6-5	ASSSRAQRWEQY
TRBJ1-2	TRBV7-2	ASSLTQGQPSGYT
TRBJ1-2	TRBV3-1	ASSRSGTGKYGYT
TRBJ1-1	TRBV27	ASSPKGYTEAF
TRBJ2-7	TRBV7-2	ASSFASGTPYEQY
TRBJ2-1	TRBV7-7	ATAPLVAGGNSYNEQF
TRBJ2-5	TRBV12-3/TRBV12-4	ASSSGLGTQY
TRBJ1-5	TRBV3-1	ASSQADQPQH